A single sample gave rise to the 28 T cell receptor beta chains below, sequenced in a study of radiotherapy plus CTLA-4 blockade in lung cancer. The repertoire was sequenced with immunoSEQ multiplex PCR; TCRdb's copy has only in-frame clones and lacks some. The data hold 60,000 to 65,000 clones, with 77% observed a single time. The sample consisted of peripheral blood, taken from a patient treated with radiotherapy plus ipilimumab. Receptor source: a human donor with non-small cell lung cancer who had a complete response to radiotherapy plus ipilimumab.

The chain recombines TRBV19 with TRBJ1-1; 9 positions match TRBD1. This CDR3 spans 18 amino acids. Looked up from germline, CDR1 is LNHDA and CDR2 is SQIVND (reference sequence). Germline trimming cut 7 bases from V and 4 bases from J; bases unmatched to any gene: 19. CDR3 amino acids: CASTKGTGMDLWGTEAFF. The CDR3 DNA sequence: TGTGCCAGTACCAAAGGGACAGGGATGGACCTATGGGGCACTGAAGCTTTCTTT.

This chain joins TRBV2 and TRBJ2-4, with D unresolved. The V gene lost 2 bases and the J gene lost 15 bases, with 17 bases spanning the gap. Germline V lookup: CDR1 SNHLY, CDR2 FYNNEI. This CDR3 is built from 13 residues. The CDR3 is CASSEIGTGTRYF. In DNA form, the CDR3 reads TGTGCCAGCAGTGAAATCGGAACGGGCACCCGGTACTTC. Full variable domain (remainder filled in from reference TRBV2 and TRBJ2-4): EPEVTQTPSHQVTQMGQEVILRCVPISNHLYFYWYRQILGQKVEFLVSFYNNEISEKSEIFDDQFSVERPDGSNFTLKIRSTKLEDSAMYFCASSEIGTGTRYFGAGTRLSVL.

V gene TRBV19 combines with J gene TRBJ1-1, with D possibly matching TRBD1 (5 bases). The CDR3 runs 13 residues. Germline CDR1 and CDR2: LNHDA and SQIVND (reference sequence). V shed 3 bases and J shed 7 bases, with 12 bases lying between them. CDR3 region: CASSIGGGLEAFF. CDR3 nucleotide sequence: TGTGCCAGTAGTATCGGTGGGGGTCTTGAAGCTTTCTTT.

The chain combines TRBV2 with TRBJ1-5, with 8 nucleotides matching TRBD1. Losses at the gene ends were 3 bases for V and 9 bases for J; bases not matched to a gene: 4. The CDR3 is made up of 13 amino acids. Germline V gene sequence: CDR1 SNHLY, CDR2 FYNNEI. The CDR3 nucleotides are TGTGCCAGCAGTGAGCAGGGGGCACTGCCCCAGCATTTT. Residues: CASSEQGALPQHF.

This chain joins TRBV7-9 and TRBJ1-2, with a tentative D call TRBD1 (6 bases). The CDR3 extends over 15 amino acids. Germline-derived CDR1 and CDR2 are SEHNR and FQNEAQ (reference sequence). V was cut by 0 bases and J by 4 bases, with 12 bases left in between. CDR3 bases: TGTGCCAGCAGCTTAGCATACGGACAGTCCTATGGCTACACCTTC. Amino acid sequence: CASSLAYGQSYGYTF.

The gene calls are TRBV7-2 and TRBJ1-2, with a weak D call TRBD1 (6 bases). This CDR3 is 15 amino acids long. Germline loops: CDR1 SGHTA, CDR2 FQGNSA. The ends were cut back, 4 bases at V and 3 bases at J, with 15 bases in the middle. CDR3 sequence reads: CASSSGRGSYYGYTF. CDR3 coding DNA: TGTGCCAGCAGCTCGGGAAGGGGGTCATACTATGGCTACACCTTC.

The chain recombines TRBV11-3 with TRBJ2-1; possibly TRBD2 for D (6 bases). Germline values: CDR1 SGHNT, CDR2 YENEEA. V was cut by 5 bases and J by 7 bases, with 9 bases left in between. The CDR3 sequence is 12 residues long. In DNA form, the CDR3 reads TGTGCCAGCAGCGGGAGGTCGAATGAGCAGTTCTTC. Translation: CASSGRSNEQFF.

The chain links TRBV7-2 to TRBJ2-1, with D perhaps TRBD1 (5 bases). The CDR3 runs 15 residues. The germline V gene has CDR1 SGHTA and CDR2 FQGNSA. Trimming shortened V by 1 base and J by 7 bases, and 14 bases separated the two germline ends. CDR3: CASSLEVASGNEQFF. CDR3 DNA: TGTGCCAGCAGCTTAGAGGTTGCGTCAGGGAATGAGCAGTTCTTC.

The genes are TRBV19 and TRBJ1-5, with unresolved D. The length of the CDR3 is 13 residues. The ends were cut back, 3 bases at V and 6 bases at J, with 9 bases in the middle. The germline V gene encodes CDR1 LNHDA and CDR2 SQIVND (reference sequence). CDR3: CASSMGVIQPQHF. The CDR3 DNA reads as TGTGCCAGTAGTATGGGAGTGATTCAGCCCCAGCATTTT.

The chain is built from TRBV6-6 and TRBJ2-3; possibly TRBD1 for D (7 bases). CDR1 is MNHNY and CDR2 is SVGAGI in the germline V gene (reference sequence). The CDR3 has 15 amino acids. Trimming left V 6 bases short and J 1 base short, with 14 bases between. This chain's CDR3 is CASSSRRGRTDTQYF. The CDR3 DNA reads TGTGCCAGCAGCTCCCGGAGGGGGCGCACAGATACGCAGTATTTT.

On this clone itself: This sample also contains other DNA sequences that code for the same CDR3. V usage is TRBV11-3 and J usage is TRBJ2-3, with unresolved D. Germline assignment: CDR1 SGHNT and CDR2 YENEEA. The V end was cut by 5 bases, the J end by 0 bases, with 12 bases between. The CDR3 has 15 residues. The CDR3 DNA sequence: TGTGCCAGCAGCCCGACCCCCCTAAGCACAGATACGCAGTATTTT. Its translation is CASSPTPLSTDTQYF. The full variable domain, rest sourced from reference TRBV11-3 and TRBJ2-3, is EAGVVQSPRYKIIEKKQPVAFWCNPISGHNTLYWYLQNLGQGPELLIRYENEEAVDDSQLPKDRFSAERLKGVDSTLKIQPAELGDSAVYLCASSPTPLSTDTQYFGPGTRLTVL.

V usage is TRBV30 and J usage is TRBJ1-4; D is ambiguous. This CDR3 has 16 amino acids. Germline CDR1 GTSNPN, CDR2 SVGIG (reference sequence). V dropped 2 bases and J dropped 2 bases, with 15 bases sitting between them. The CDR3, as DNA: TGTGCCTGGAGTATTGGACGCTTGGACACTAATGAAAAACTGTTTTTT. Translating gives CAWSIGRLDTNEKLFF.

The J gene is TRBJ2-7, the V gene TRBV5-1; 12 positions match TRBD1. The CDR3 runs to 14 residues. Germline values: CDR1 SGHRS, CDR2 YFSETQ. V lost 2 bases, J lost 7 bases, and 4 bases stayed unmatched. DNA for the CDR3: TGCGCCAGCAGCTTCGGGACAGGGGGCCTTGAGCAGTACTTC. Its protein product is CASSFGTGGLEQYF.

This sequence joins TRBV18 and TRBJ1-2, with a weak D call TRBD1 (5 bases). Trimming cost V 6 bases and J 7 bases, with 18 bases left between them. The CDR3 covers 14 residues. CDR1 and CDR2 (germline): KGHSH, LQKENI. The CDR3 coding sequence is TGTGCCAGCTCGCGTTCAGTCGCAGGGTTTGGCTACACCTTC. Protein: CASSRSVAGFGYTF.

There are a few counts of this clone. The genes are TRBV5-4 and TRBJ2-1; 9 nucleotides agree with TRBD1. J was trimmed by 6 bases and V by 0 bases; bases with no gene match: 7. Germline-derived CDR1 and CDR2 are SGHNT and YYREEE (reference sequence). This CDR3 is 16 amino acids long. CDR3 sequence reads: CASSLARDRASNEQFF. CDR3 coding DNA: TGTGCCAGCAGCTTGGCCCGGGACAGGGCATCCAATGAGCAGTTCTTC.

The gene calls are TRBV7-2 and TRBJ1-6; D is ambiguous. V was shortened by 1 base and J by 11 bases, with 18 bases between the two germline ends. CDR1 SGHTA and CDR2 FQGNSA come from the germline V gene. The CDR3 consists of 16 residues. In DNA, the CDR3 is TGTGCCAGCAGCTTAGGAGGGCCCGGATTGAGGGCACCCCTCCACTTT. Encoded protein: CASSLGGPGLRAPLHF. Filled out from reference TRBV7-2 and TRBJ1-6, the complete variable domain reads GAGVSQSPSNKVTEKGKDVELRCDPISGHTALYWYRQSLGQGLEFLIYFQGNSAPDKSGLPSDRFSAERTGGSVSTLTIQRTQQEDSAVYLCASSLGGPGLRAPLHFGNGTRLTVT.

The chain recombines TRBV27 with TRBJ1-1; 7 positions agree with TRBD1. With 6 bases clipped from V and 1 base from J, the junction kept 11 bases outside the gene matches. The CDR3 is 16 amino acids. Germline CDR1 MNHEY, CDR2 SMNVEV (reference sequence). DNA for the CDR3: TGTGCCAGCAGCCAGCGACAGGGAATAGGGAACACTGAAGCTTTCTTT. Its translation is CASSQRQGIGNTEAFF.

This clone was picked up a small number of times. Other nucleotide sequences in the sample specify the same CDR3. V usage is TRBV5-1 and J usage is TRBJ1-2; D possibly corresponds to TRBD1 (5 bases). V was cut by 1 base and J by 3 bases, with 7 bases left in between. Germline CDR1 reads SGHRS; CDR2 reads YFSETQ. The CDR3 length is 13 residues. The CDR3, as DNA: TGCGCCAGCAGCTTGACAGGCGACTATGGCTACACCTTC. This gives the protein CASSLTGDYGYTF.

This rearrangement joins TRBV27 to TRBJ2-1; 10 nucleotides match TRBD2. This CDR3 is built from 17 residues. V dropped 2 bases and J dropped 4; count of bases not matched to a gene: 8. Germline CDR1 and CDR2: MNHEY and SMNVEV (reference sequence). CDR3 DNA sequence: TGTGCCAGCAGTTTACTTAGGCTAGCGGGAGCATACAATGAGCAGTTCTTC. Translation: CASSLLRLAGAYNEQFF.

The chain uses TRBV7-9 and TRBJ1-2; D remains ambiguous. Germline V lookup: CDR1 SEHNR, CDR2 FQNEAQ (reference sequence). Trimming removed 4 bases at V and 4 bases at J, with 7 bases between. The CDR3 totals 12 residues. The CDR3 DNA reads TGTGCCAGCAGCTCCTTGGGCTATGGCTACACCTTC. Translated, it gives CASSSLGYGYTF.

This clone showed up just a few times. V usage is TRBV15 and J usage is TRBJ1-1; 8 bases align to TRBD1. The CDR3 has 16 residues. J lost 5 bases, V lost 3 bases, and 11 bases had no gene match. CDR1 is LNHNV and CDR2 is YYDKDF in the germline V gene (reference sequence). The CDR3 sequence: CATSSPRNQGATEAFF. CDR3 bases: TGTGCCACCAGCAGTCCCCGAAACCAGGGGGCAACTGAAGCTTTCTTT.

V gene TRBV6-6 combines with J gene TRBJ1-3; no definite D call. The CDR3 is made up of 11 amino acids. Germline CDR1 MNHNY, CDR2 SVGAGI (reference sequence). Between the trimmed V and J ends, which lost 8 bases and 0 bases, there was a span of 2 bases. CDR3 bases: TGTGCCAGCCGCTCTGGAAACACCATATATTTT. This codes for CASRSGNTIYF.

This sequence joins TRBV6-5 and TRBJ1-6; D uncertain. The V gene lost 0 bases and the J gene lost 7 bases, with 10 bases spanning the gap. From germline, CDR1 is MNHEY and CDR2 SVGAGI. The CDR3 contains 15 residues. The CDR3: CASSYSVGRNSPLHF. In DNA form, the CDR3 reads TGTGCCAGCAGTTACTCGGTGGGCAGGAATTCACCCCTCCACTTT.

The chain recombines TRBV30 with TRBJ2-4; 7 positions agree with TRBD1. The CDR3 is made up of 14 amino acids. CDR1 is GTSNPN, CDR2 SVGIG, per germline (reference sequence). The trim removed 4 bases at V and 4 bases at J, leaving 7 bases unmatched. CDR3 in amino acids: CAWNRPGQKNIQYF. The DNA for the CDR3 is TGTGCCTGGAACCGACCGGGACAGAAAAACATTCAGTACTTC.

The chain recombines TRBV9 with TRBJ2-1; 10 bases align to TRBD2. This CDR3 spans 14 amino acids. CDR1 is SGDLS, CDR2 YYNGEE, per germline. V gave up 5 bases and J gave up 4 bases; unmatched junction bases: 3. The CDR3 DNA sequence: TGTGCCAGCAGTAGGACTAGCGGTTACAATGAGCAGTTCTTC. Encoded protein: CASSRTSGYNEQFF.

The chain links TRBV14 to TRBJ2-3, with D perhaps matching TRBD2 (7 bases). V lost 0 bases, J lost 9 bases, and 13 bases lay in between. The CDR3 contains 14 residues. Germline V lookup: CDR1 SGHDN, CDR2 FVKESK. The CDR3 protein is CASSQEGRGRTQYF. The CDR3 DNA follows: TGTGCCAGCAGCCAAGAAGGGCGGGGGCGAACGCAGTATTTT.

V is TRBV9 and J is TRBJ2-3; 12 bases align to TRBD2. The CDR3 extends over 16 amino acids. Germline V lookup: CDR1 SGDLS, CDR2 YYNGEE. The junction had 3 bases not matched to a gene; V was cut back by 2 bases and J by 2 bases. Here the CDR3 reads CASSVTSGGSTDTQYF. The CDR3 nucleotides are TGTGCCAGCAGCGTCACTAGCGGGGGGTCCACAGATACGCAGTATTTT.

The V gene is TRBV28, the J gene TRBJ1-2, with no clear D. The V gene lost 10 bases and the J gene lost 1 base, with 7 bases spanning the gap. CDR3 size: 11 residues. CDR1 MDHEN and CDR2 SYDVKM come from the germline V gene. The CDR3 bases are TGTGCCACCGACCGTAACTATGGCTACACCTTC. This sequence encodes CATDRNYGYTF.